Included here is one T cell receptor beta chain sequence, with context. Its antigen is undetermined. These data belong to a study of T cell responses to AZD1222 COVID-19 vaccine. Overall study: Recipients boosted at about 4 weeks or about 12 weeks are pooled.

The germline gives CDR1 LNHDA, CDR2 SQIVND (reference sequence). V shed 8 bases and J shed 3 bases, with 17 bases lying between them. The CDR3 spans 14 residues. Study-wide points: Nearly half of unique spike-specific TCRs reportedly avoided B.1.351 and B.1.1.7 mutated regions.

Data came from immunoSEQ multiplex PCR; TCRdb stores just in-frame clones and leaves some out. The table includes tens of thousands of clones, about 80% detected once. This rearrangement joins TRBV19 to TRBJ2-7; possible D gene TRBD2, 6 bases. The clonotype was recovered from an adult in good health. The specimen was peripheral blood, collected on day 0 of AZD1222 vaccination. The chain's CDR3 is CASAPGGGNYEQYF. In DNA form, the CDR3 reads TGTGCCAGTGCCCCAGGAGGAGGGAACTACGAGCAGTACTTC.